The clone carrying this TCR beta chain has just a few counts. Its antigen remains unidentified. Other DNA sequences of this sample code for an identical CDR3. The data belong to a study of OX40 agonist ivuxolimab in advanced cancers. For the study at large: The eligibility criteria allowed prior anti-PD-1, anti-PD-L1 or anti-CTLA-4 therapy, and approximately 40% had some. Study-wide results and limits: Expanded peripheral T cells had an undetermined antigen specificity.

Clones were sequenced by immunoSEQ multiplex PCR, and TCRdb holds only the in-frame ones, with some missing. In the table there are fewer than 85,000 clones, approximately 80% of which are singletons. The clonotype was recovered from an adult with an advanced solid tumor such as melanoma, head and neck, liver or kidney cancer. Here the sequenced sample was CD4+ or CD8+ T cells sorted from blood, taken in a trial of the OX40 agonist ivuxolimab.

CDR3 loop: CAWSEQGYGEQFF. For the CDR3, the DNA is TGTGCCTGGAGTGAACAAGGGTACGGTGAGCAGTTCTTC. The V call is TRBV30, the J call TRBJ2-1; D gene unclear. The CDR3 consists of 13 residues. Per the germline V gene, CDR1 is GTSNPN and CDR2 is SVGIG (reference sequence). V was pared by 1 base and J by 9 bases, with 13 bases between.